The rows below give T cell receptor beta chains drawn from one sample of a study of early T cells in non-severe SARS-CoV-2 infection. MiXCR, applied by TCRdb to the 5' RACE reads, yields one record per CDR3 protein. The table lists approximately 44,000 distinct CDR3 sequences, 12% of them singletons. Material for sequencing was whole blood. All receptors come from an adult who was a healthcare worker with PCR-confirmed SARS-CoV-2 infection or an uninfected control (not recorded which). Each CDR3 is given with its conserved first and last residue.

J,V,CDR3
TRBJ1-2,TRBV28,CASTEQGDYGYTF
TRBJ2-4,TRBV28,CASSWTGTGGNIQYF
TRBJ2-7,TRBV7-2,CASSRSGTSPYEQYF
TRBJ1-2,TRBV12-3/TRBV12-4,CASSPMTGVYTF
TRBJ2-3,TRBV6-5,CASTPGLASTDTQYF
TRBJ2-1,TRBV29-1,CSGTGDHNEQFF
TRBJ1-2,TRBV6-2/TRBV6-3,CASTPTTGLGYTF
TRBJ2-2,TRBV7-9,CASSSDGRRGTGELFF
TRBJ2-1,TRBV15,CATSRDLVSDEQFF
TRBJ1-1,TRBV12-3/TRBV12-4,CASTVYGTGPPNTEAFF
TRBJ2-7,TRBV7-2,CASRTLTRGAEQYF
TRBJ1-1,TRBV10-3,CAISDPVRGLGTEAFF
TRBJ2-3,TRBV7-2,CASSPRDSGIPLRTQYF
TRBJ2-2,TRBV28,CASSLLEPTGELFF
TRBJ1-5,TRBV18,CASSNKRGDQPQHF
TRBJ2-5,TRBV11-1,CASSDNVLIQETQYF
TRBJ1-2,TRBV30,CAWTYNPNYGYTF
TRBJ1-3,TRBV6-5,CASSRPQRLSGNTIYF
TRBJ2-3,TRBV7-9,CASSLGQTGNTDTQYF
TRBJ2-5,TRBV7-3,CASSAKYRLIPREETQYF
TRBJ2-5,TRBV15,CATSRDGQGETQYF
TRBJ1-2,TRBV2,CASRARERGGYTF
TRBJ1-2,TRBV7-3,CATIIGGAHGYTF
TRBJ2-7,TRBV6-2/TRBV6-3,CASSSPSGPYEQYF
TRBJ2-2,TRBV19,CASRWGSSGELFF
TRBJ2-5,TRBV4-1,CASSQEAGGLRETQYF
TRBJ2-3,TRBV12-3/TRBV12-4,CASSSVDTQYF
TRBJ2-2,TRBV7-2,CASSQRTSGTGELFF
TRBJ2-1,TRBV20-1,CSARAFRSYNEQFF
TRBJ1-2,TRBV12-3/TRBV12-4,CASSRESYGYTF
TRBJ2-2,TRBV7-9,CASGGDGNTGELFF
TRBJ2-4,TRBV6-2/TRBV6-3,CASSPVQGENIQYF
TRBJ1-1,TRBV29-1,CSVEEEALGTFF
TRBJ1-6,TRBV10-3,CAISESSAGSPLHF
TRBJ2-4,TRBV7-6,CASSLGGGSKNIQYF
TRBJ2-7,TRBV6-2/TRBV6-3,CASSHLHRQGPYEQYF
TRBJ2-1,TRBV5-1,CASSPGTLSYNEQFF
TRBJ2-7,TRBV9,CASSAYSGSYEQYF
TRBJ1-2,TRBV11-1,CASSAANRVSGYTF
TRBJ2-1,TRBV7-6,CASSLSVGQGSYNEQFF
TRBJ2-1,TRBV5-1,CASSLGEMGQFF
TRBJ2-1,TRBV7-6,CASSLGLAGGNEQFF
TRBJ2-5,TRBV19,CASSTGTSGRETQYF
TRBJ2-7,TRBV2,CASQEESYEQYF